The present T cell receptor beta chain was sequenced within a study of blood T cells in healthy people across ages. Overall study context: Template switching retrieved approximately one barcoded beta molecule for each two T cells.

Isolation yielded PBMCs, at least 7 million per sample, in every case. Using a J-beta primer mix together with a sample-barcoded 5' primer, a second PCR was run for about 6 to 11 cycles. TCRdb called the 5' RACE reads again in MiXCR, with one record for every CDR3 protein. The table includes 1.5 million to 2 million distinct CDR3 sequences, 25% to 30% detected once. General study findings and limits: Age brought a roughly linear fall in TCR beta diversity measured per million T cells.

The CDR3 has 10 amino acids. The germline gives CDR1 MNHEY, CDR2 SMNVEV (reference sequence). Trimming removed 8 bases from V and 5 bases from J, with 4 bases in between. A few counts support this clonotype. Its antigen is still unknown. This chain links TRBV27 with TRBJ2-1, with unresolved D. This sequence originates from a woman in her twenties or thirties in good health. Sequenced material: blood. The CDR3 bases are TGTGCCAGCTACCACAATGAGCAGTTCTTC. Its protein product is CASYHNEQFF.